This TCR beta chain was recorded in a study of blood T cell repertoires in COVID-19. The overall study: The United States, Italy and Spain provided the acute and convalescent COVID-19 samples. Sources were T cells, B-cell-depleted T cells, or PBMCs; the material itself was cDNA or gDNA.

As handled by the study authors: Cell counts per sample came from amplifying reference gene primers. Sequencing used immunoSEQ multiplex PCR; TCRdb keeps in-frame clones, though not all of them. The V and J calls and clone size were taken over from that table, and D and trimming were inferred from the DNA. The sample carries tens of thousands of clones, roughly three quarters recorded once. This CDR3 region has 15 residues. Germline trimming cut 2 bases from V and 4 bases from J; bases unmatched to any gene: 3. The V gene's germline CDR1 is KGHDR and CDR2 SFDVKD. This receptor was identified in a man aged 70-80 years with acute or convalescent COVID-19. Sample: peripheral blood. The J gene is TRBJ1-2, the V gene TRBV24-1, with 10 bases lining up with TRBD1. CDR3 coding DNA: TGTGCCACCAGTGATTCGGGGACAGGGGTCTATGGCTACACCTTC. As protein: CATSDSGTGVYGYTF.